The next 2 T cell receptor beta chains were all read from a single sample in a study of T cells after yellow fever vaccination. TCRdb processed the 5' RACE reads anew with MiXCR; each CDR3 protein has one entry. The sample shows some 390,000 distinct CDR3 sequences, 18% of them seen only once. The source material was PBMCs, sampled before the yellow fever booster vaccination. The source is a man aged 18 to 30 who received the YFV17D yellow fever vaccine.

This clonotype was seen a handful of times. This chain joins TRBV20-1 and TRBJ2-3, with 11 bases identical to TRBD2. The germline CDR1 and CDR2 sequences are DFQATT and SNEGSKA (reference sequence). V lost 4 bases, J lost 6 bases, and 12 bases stayed unmatched. The CDR3 length is 16 residues. The CDR3 DNA follows: TGCAGTGCTAAGCGCGGGACTAGCGGACCCCCGGATACGCAGTATTTT. This gives the protein CSAKRGTSGPPDTQYF.

This clonotype has only a few counts. This chain's CDR3 is CASSAPLAGGGDTQYF. The CDR3 nucleotides read TGTGCCAGCAGCGCCCCCTTAGCGGGGGGCGGGGATACGCAGTATTTT. The chain couples TRBV5-4 to TRBJ2-3, with 10 bases that match TRBD2. The trim removed 4 bases at V and 6 bases at J, leaving 11 bases unmatched. This CDR3 is built from 16 residues. CDR1 is SGHNT and CDR2 is YYREEE in the germline V gene (reference sequence).